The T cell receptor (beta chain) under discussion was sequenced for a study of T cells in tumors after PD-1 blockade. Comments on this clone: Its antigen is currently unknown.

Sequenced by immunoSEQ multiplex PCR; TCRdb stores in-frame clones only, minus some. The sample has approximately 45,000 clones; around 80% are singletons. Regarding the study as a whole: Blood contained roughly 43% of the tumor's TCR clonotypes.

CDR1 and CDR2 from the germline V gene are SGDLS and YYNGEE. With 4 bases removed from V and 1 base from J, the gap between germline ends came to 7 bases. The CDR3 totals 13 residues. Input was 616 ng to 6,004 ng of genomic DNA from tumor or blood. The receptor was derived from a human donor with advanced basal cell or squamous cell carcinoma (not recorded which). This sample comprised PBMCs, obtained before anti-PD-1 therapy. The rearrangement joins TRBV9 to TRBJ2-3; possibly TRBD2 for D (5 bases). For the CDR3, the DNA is TGTGCCAGCAGCACGAGGGGCACAGATACGCAGTATTTT. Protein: CASSTRGTDTQYF.